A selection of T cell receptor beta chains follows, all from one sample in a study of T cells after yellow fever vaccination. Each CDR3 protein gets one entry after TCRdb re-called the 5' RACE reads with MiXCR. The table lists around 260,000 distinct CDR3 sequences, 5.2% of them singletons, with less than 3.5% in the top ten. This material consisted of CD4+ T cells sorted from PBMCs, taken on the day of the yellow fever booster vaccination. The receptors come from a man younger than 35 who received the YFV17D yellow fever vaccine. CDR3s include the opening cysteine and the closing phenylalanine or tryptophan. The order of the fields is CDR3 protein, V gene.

cdr3_aa: CASSWDRVNYGYTF; v_call: TRBV5-1
cdr3_aa: CASSFLGWGGGGEQFF; v_call: TRBV5-1
cdr3_aa: CASSVGPETVQPQHF; v_call: TRBV9
cdr3_aa: CASSPDRGNNSPLHF; v_call: TRBV25-1
cdr3_aa: CASKSGGGSTDTQYF; v_call: TRBV5-4
cdr3_aa: CSVGGDNEKLFF; v_call: TRBV29-1
cdr3_aa: CASSQGAAEAFF; v_call: TRBV18
cdr3_aa: CASSPRLAPGETQYF; v_call: TRBV7-2
cdr3_aa: CSASPRGVSYNEQFF; v_call: TRBV20-1
cdr3_aa: CASSHDRGRETQYF; v_call: TRBV3-1
cdr3_aa: CASSPGQENIQYF; v_call: TRBV18
cdr3_aa: CSAGVVGRSDEQFF; v_call: TRBV20-1
cdr3_aa: CASSPAGRGFADTQYF; v_call: TRBV5-1
cdr3_aa: CAWRDRRSRDRDRSSPLHF; v_call: TRBV30
cdr3_aa: CASSPLDLETQYF; v_call: TRBV18